The clone carrying this T cell receptor (beta chain) has a count of ten or more. Its target is unknown. This entry is derived from a study of CD8+CD57+ T cells in acquired aplastic anemia. Germline V CDR1 and CDR2: SQVTM, ANQGSEA. The CDR3 is made up of 12 amino acids. The template used for profiling TCR beta VDJ and CDR3 was genomic DNA. TCRdb reprocessed the reads via MiXCR and lists one record per CDR3 protein. The sample carries 450,000 to 550,000 distinct CDR3 sequences, over 25% recorded once. General observations from the study: Overlapping CD8+ CDR3 repertoires of patients and controls contained some 27 shared sequences.

The sequenced patients had an expansion of CD8+CD57+ cells seen by flow cytometry. V usage is TRBV29-1 and J usage is TRBJ2-3, with a possible D match to TRBD2 (5 bases). Sequencing used sorted CD4+, CD8+, or CD8+CD57+ T cells (not recorded which) from PBMCs. This clonotype was sampled from a human donor with aplastic anemia. The CDR3 nucleotides read TGCAGTTCGACTATCCGCACAGATACGCAGTATTTT. It encodes CSSTIRTDTQYF.